These 18 T cell receptor beta chains originate from one sample sequenced in a study of blood T cell repertoires in COVID-19. Data came from immunoSEQ multiplex PCR; TCRdb stores just in-frame clones and leaves some out. The data contain around 300,000 clones, around 86% of them singletons. Sequencing input: peripheral blood. The receptors were sampled from a man between 50 and 59 years old with active or convalescent COVID-19.

This chain links TRBV24-1 with TRBJ1-6, with 7 bases lining up with TRBD1. CDR3 length equals 18 residues. V lost 4 bases, J lost 0 bases, and 8 bases stayed unmatched. Germline assignment: CDR1 KGHDR and CDR2 SFDVKD. The CDR3 nucleotides read TGTGCCACCAGTGACCGGGACAGTGACAGCTCCTATAATTCACCCCTCCACTTT. It translates to CATSDRDSDSSYNSPLHF.

V gene TRBV11-2 combines with J gene TRBJ2-7; TRBD2 matches at 9 bases. The germline gives CDR1 SGHAT, CDR2 FQNNGV. V shed 7 bases and J 2 bases; nucleotides not matched to a gene: 9. The CDR3 extends over 15 amino acids. CDR3 sequence (DNA): TGTGCCAGCACCCTAATGACTAGCGGCCCCTACGAGCAGTACTTC. The encoded protein is CASTLMTSGPYEQYF.

The chain employs TRBV5-4 and TRBJ2-5; D is unclear. This CDR3 is built from 12 residues. CDR1 is SGHNT and CDR2 is YYREEE in the germline V gene (reference sequence). CDR3 sequence reads: CAWSRQAETQYF. CDR3 coding DNA: TGTGCTTGGTCTCGGCAGGCCGAGACCCAGTACTTC.

As concerns this clone: This CDR3 is also generated by other DNA sequences in the sample. The gene calls are TRBV7-2 and TRBJ1-4; no firm D call. CDR1 and CDR2 (germline): SGHTA, FQGNSA. This CDR3 is 15 amino acids long. V shed 6 bases and J shed 0 bases, with 11 bases lying between them. DNA of the CDR3: TGTGCCAGCAGTCTCGGTGGTCCAACTAATGAAAAACTGTTTTTT. Amino acids: CASSLGGPTNEKLFF.

DNA for the CDR3: TGCGCCAGCAGCCAAGAGGGCAGGCTGACAACTAATGAAAAACTGTTTTTT. Its translation is CASSQEGRLTTNEKLFF. The gene calls are TRBV4-3 and TRBJ1-4; D is undetermined. CDR1 LGHNA and CDR2 YSLEER come from the germline V gene. CDR3 length equals 17 residues. V was shortened by 0 bases and J by 0 bases, with 11 bases between the two germline ends.

The J gene is TRBJ1-5, the V gene TRBV19, with 8 bases matching TRBD1. V gave up 4 bases and J gave up 0 bases; unmatched junction bases: 20. The CDR3 totals 21 residues. In germline, CDR1 is LNHDA, CDR2 SQIVND (reference sequence). This CDR3 is CASSTRAKTGATLYSNQPQHF. CDR3 nucleotides: TGTGCCAGTAGTACACGAGCCAAGACAGGGGCGACCCTATATAGCAATCAGCCCCAGCATTTT. The whole variable domain, remainder taken from reference TRBV19 and TRBJ1-5, is DGGITQSPKYLFRKEGQNVTLSCEQNLNHDAMYWYRQDPGQGLRLIYYSQIVNDFQKGDIAEGYSVSREKKESFPLTVTSAQKNPTAFYLCASSTRAKTGATLYSNQPQHFGDGTRLSIL.

This CDR3 reads CASSDSGSPMETQYF. As DNA, the CDR3 is TGCGCCAGCAGTGACTCGGGGTCTCCCATGGAAACCCAGTACTTC. V is TRBV10-1 and J is TRBJ2-5; D might be TRBD2 (5 bases). V lost 3 bases, J lost 8 bases, and 19 bases lay in between. The CDR3 spans 15 residues. CDR1 and CDR2 from the germline V gene are WNHNN and SYGVQD (reference sequence).

DNA of the CDR3: TGTGCCAGCTCACCGGGCTCTGGTGAAAAACTGTTTTTT. It translates to CASSPGSGEKLFF. The chain joins TRBV18 to TRBJ1-4; unclear D gene. The CDR3 length is 13 residues. V was clipped by 3 bases and J by 7 bases, with 9 bases between them. The V gene's germline CDR1 is KGHSH and CDR2 LQKENI.

This chain connects TRBV7-3 to TRBJ1-1; D gene ambiguous. With 5 bases removed from V and 4 bases from J, the gap between germline ends came to 11 bases. CDR3 length: 13 amino acids. Germline CDR1 reads SGHTA; CDR2 reads FQGTGA. CDR3 sequence: CASSPYAGTEAFF. CDR3 bases: TGTGCCAGCAGCCCCTACGCGGGCACTGAAGCTTTCTTT. The full variable domain, rest sourced from reference TRBV7-3 and TRBJ1-1, is GAGVSQTPSNKVTEKGKYVELRCDPISGHTALYWYRQSLGQGPEFLIYFQGTGAADDSGLPNDRFFAVRPEGSVSTLKIQRTERGDSAVYLCASSPYAGTEAFFGQGTRLTVV.

As for this clone: The junction does not match germline at one end; this may be a read error. The V call is TRBV19, the J call TRBJ1-5, with 7 bases fitting TRBD1. The V gene's germline CDR1 is LNHDA and CDR2 SQIVND (reference sequence). The CDR3 contains 14 residues. The CDR3 nucleotides are TGTGCCATTAGTCGACAGGGAAGCAATCAGCCCCAGCATTTT. It translates to CAISRQGSNQPQHF.

The rearrangement joins TRBV28 to TRBJ1-3; D perhaps matches TRBD1 (6 bases). The CDR3 is 15 residues long. Per germline, CDR1 MDHEN and CDR2 SYDVKM. Trimming took off 5 bases at V and 0 bases at J, with 11 bases between the two ends. The CDR3 nucleotides read TGTGCCAGCAGTCACGGACAGAGCTCTGGAAACACCATATATTTT. It specifies CASSHGQSSGNTIYF.

In regard to this clone: This specimen includes other DNA sequences encoding the same CDR3. The V and J genes are TRBV6-5 and TRBJ2-1, with TRBD2 identical over 13 bases. The CDR3 runs to 14 residues. Trimming at V came to 6 bases and at J to 4 bases, leaving 0 bases not matched to a gene. The V gene's germline CDR1 is MNHEY and CDR2 SVGAGI. CDR3 region: CASRLAGGYNEQFF. CDR3 in DNA: TGTGCCAGCAGACTAGCGGGGGGGTACAATGAGCAGTTCTTC.

In DNA form, the CDR3 reads TGTGCCTGGGACCCCTTCGGCACTGAAGCTTTCTTT. It translates to CAWDPFGTEAFF. The V call is TRBV30, the J call TRBJ1-1, with no clear D. Germline CDR1 is GTSNPN and CDR2 is SVGIG (reference sequence). This CDR3 has 12 residues. Trimming removed 5 bases from V and 4 bases from J, with 11 bases in between.

CDR3 sequence reads: CASSPTTGDDTQYF. Written as DNA, the CDR3 is TGTGCCAGCAGCCCAACGACAGGGGACGATACGCAGTATTTT. This chain connects TRBV5-4 to TRBJ2-3, with TRBD1 matching over 8 bases. This CDR3 has 14 residues. After removal of 4 bases from V and 6 bases from J, the junction contained 7 bases not matched to a gene. CDR1 and CDR2 (germline): SGHNT, YYREEE (reference sequence).

The gene calls are TRBV5-1 and TRBJ2-1; 7 bases line up with TRBD2. CDR3 size: 18 residues. Germline CDR1 reads SGHRS; CDR2 reads YFSETQ. V shed 0 bases and J 6 bases; nucleotides not matched to a gene: 15. The CDR3: CASSLVIGRALGGNEQFF. The CDR3, as DNA: TGCGCCAGCAGCTTGGTAATTGGGAGGGCCCTCGGGGGCAATGAGCAGTTCTTC. The whole variable domain, filled in from reference TRBV5-1 and TRBJ2-1, reads KAGVTQTPRYLIKTRGQQVTLSCSPISGHRSVSWYQQTPGQGLQFLFEYFSETQRNKGNFPGRFSGRQFSNSRSEMNVSTLELGDSALYLCASSLVIGRALGGNEQFFGPGTRLTVL.

The chain combines TRBV19 with TRBJ1-1, with 10 bases matching TRBD1. CDR3 length: 17 amino acids. The J segment lost 4 bases and the V segment lost 3 bases, leaving 11 bases of the junction unmatched. Germline lookup yields CDR1 LNHDA and CDR2 SQIVND (reference sequence). CDR3 in amino acids: CASSMGDRGSGSTEAFF. The CDR3 DNA sequence: TGTGCCAGTAGTATGGGGGACAGGGGTTCGGGGAGCACTGAAGCTTTCTTT.

This chain links TRBV6-5 with TRBJ1-5; D possibly corresponds to TRBD1 (5 bases). The V end lost 7 bases, the J end lost 0 bases, and 13 bases lay between the germline ends. The CDR3 totals 15 residues. CDR1 and CDR2 (germline): MNHEY, SVGAGI. CDR3 coding DNA: TGTGCCAGCACTTTGATGACAGATAGCAATCAGCCCCAGCATTTT. Amino acids: CASTLMTDSNQPQHF.

V is TRBV11-3 and J is TRBJ2-7; D might be TRBD1 (7 bases). This CDR3 is built from 15 residues. Trimming took 3 bases from V and 0 from J, leaving 12 bases between them. Germline CDR1 is SGHNT and CDR2 is YENEEA. The CDR3 sequence: CASSFCGDSSYEQYF. The CDR3 DNA reads as TGTGCCAGCAGCTTCTGCGGGGACAGCTCCTACGAGCAGTACTTC.